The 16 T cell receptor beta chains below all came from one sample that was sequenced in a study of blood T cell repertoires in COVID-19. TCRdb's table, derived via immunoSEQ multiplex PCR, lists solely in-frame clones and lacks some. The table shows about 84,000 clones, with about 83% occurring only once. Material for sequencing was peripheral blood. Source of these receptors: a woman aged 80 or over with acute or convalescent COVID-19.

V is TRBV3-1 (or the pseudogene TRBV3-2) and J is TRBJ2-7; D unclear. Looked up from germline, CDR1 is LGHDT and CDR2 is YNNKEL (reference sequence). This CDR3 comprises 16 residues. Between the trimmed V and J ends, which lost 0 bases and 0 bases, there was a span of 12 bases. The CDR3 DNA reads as TGTGCCAGCAGCCAAGAAGGTCAGGCGAACTCCTACGAGCAGTACTTC. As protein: CASSQEGQANSYEQYF.

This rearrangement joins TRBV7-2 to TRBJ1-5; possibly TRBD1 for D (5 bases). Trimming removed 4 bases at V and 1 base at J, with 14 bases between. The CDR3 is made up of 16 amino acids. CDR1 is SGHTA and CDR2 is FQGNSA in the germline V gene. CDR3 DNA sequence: TGTGCCAGCAGCTCCCCGGGGGATGAGAGCAATCAGCCCCAGCATTTT. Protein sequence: CASSSPGDESNQPQHF.

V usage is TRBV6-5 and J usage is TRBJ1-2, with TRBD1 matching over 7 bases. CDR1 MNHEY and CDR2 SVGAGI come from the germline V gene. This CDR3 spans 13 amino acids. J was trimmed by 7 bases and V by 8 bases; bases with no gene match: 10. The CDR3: CASQNGQASGYTF. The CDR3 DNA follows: TGTGCCAGCCAAAATGGACAGGCCTCTGGCTACACCTTC.

The CDR3 sequence is CAIKGLAGVSDTQYF. The CDR3 DNA follows: TGTGCCATCAAAGGGCTAGCGGGAGTCTCAGATACGCAGTATTTT. The chain combines TRBV10-3 with TRBJ2-3; 10 positions agree with TRBD2. Losses at the gene ends were 7 bases for V and 4 bases for J; bases not matched to a gene: 8. Germline lookup yields CDR1 ENHRY and CDR2 SYGVKD. This CDR3 has 15 amino acids.

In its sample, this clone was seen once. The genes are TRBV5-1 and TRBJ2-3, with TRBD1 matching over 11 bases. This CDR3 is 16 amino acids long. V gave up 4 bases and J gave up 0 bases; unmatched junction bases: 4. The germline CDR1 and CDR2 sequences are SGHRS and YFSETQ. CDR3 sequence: CASSPGQGASTDTQYF. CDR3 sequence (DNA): TGCGCCAGCAGCCCCGGACAGGGGGCCAGCACAGATACGCAGTATTTT.

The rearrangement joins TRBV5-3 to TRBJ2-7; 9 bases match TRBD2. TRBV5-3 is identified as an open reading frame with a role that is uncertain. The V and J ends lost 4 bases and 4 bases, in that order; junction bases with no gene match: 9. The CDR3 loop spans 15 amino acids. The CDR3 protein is CARSPGSGREYEQYF. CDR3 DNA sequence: TGTGCCAGAAGCCCGGGTAGCGGGAGAGAATACGAGCAGTACTTC.

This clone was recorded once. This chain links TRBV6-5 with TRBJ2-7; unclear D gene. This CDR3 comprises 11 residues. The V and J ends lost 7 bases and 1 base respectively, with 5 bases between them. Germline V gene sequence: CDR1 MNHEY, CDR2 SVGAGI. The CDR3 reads CASKLSYEQYF. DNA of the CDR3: TGTGCCAGCAAGCTTTCCTACGAGCAGTACTTC.

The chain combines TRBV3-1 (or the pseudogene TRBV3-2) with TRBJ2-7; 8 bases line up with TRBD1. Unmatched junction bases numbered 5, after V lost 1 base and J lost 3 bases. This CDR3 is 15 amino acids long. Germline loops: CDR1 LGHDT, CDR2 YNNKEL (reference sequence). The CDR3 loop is CASSQGPGQGYEQYF. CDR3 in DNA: TGTGCCAGCAGCCAAGGGCCTGGACAGGGCTACGAGCAGTACTTC.

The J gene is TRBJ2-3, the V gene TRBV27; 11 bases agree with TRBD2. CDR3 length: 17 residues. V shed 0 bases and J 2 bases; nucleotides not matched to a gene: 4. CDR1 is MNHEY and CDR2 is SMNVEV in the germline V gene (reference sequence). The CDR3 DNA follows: TGTGCCAGCAGTTTATCAGGGACTAGCGGAATCACAGATACGCAGTATTTT. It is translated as CASSLSGTSGITDTQYF.

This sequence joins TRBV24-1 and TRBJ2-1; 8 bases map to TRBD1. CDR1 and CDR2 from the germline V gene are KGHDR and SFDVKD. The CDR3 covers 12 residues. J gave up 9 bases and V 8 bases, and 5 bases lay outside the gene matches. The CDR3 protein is CATTDRVGEQFF. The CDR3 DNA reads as TGTGCCACCACGGACAGGGTGGGTGAGCAGTTCTTC.

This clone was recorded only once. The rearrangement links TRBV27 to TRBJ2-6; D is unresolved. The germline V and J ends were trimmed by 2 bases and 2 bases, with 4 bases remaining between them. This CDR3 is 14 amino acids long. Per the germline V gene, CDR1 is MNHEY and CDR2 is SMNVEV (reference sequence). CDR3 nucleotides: TGTGCCAGCAGTTTAGGCACTGGGGCCAACGTCCTGACTTTC. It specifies CASSLGTGANVLTF.

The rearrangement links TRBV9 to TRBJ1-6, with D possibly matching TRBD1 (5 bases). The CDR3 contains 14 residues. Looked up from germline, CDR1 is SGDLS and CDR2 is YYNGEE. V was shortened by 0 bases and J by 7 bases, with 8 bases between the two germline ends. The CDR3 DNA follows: TGTGCCAGCAGCGTAGGACAGCCAAATTCACCCCTCCACTTT. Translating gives CASSVGQPNSPLHF.

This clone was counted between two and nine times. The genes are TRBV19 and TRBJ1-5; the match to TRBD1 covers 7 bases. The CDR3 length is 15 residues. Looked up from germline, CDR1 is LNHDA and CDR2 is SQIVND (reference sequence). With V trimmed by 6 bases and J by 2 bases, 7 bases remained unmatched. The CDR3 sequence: CASRTGWGGNQPQHF. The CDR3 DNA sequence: TGTGCCAGTAGGACAGGGTGGGGTGGCAATCAGCCCCAGCATTTT.

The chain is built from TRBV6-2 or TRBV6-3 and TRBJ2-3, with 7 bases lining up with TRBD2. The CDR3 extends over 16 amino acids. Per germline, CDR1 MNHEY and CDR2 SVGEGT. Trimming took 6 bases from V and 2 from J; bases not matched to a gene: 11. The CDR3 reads CASSDMTSLPTDTQYF. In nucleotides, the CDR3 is TGTGCCAGCAGCGACATGACTAGCCTCCCCACAGATACGCAGTATTTT.

CDR3 residues: CASSLQGSNTEAFF. The CDR3 nucleotides read TGTGCCAGCAGTTTGCAGGGGTCTAACACTGAAGCTTTCTTT. This chain links TRBV7-2 with TRBJ1-1; possibly TRBD1 for D (6 bases). The CDR3 spans 14 residues. V gave up 6 bases and J gave up 2 bases, with 13 bases separating them. Germline CDR1 and CDR2: SGHTA and FQGNSA.

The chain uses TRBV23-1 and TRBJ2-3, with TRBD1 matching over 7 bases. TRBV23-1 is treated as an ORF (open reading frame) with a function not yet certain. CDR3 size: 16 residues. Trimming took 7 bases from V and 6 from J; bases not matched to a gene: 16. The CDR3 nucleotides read TGCGCCAGCATCCCAGGGGGAAAGGGGGCCGAGGATACGCAGTATTTT. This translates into CASIPGGKGAEDTQYF.